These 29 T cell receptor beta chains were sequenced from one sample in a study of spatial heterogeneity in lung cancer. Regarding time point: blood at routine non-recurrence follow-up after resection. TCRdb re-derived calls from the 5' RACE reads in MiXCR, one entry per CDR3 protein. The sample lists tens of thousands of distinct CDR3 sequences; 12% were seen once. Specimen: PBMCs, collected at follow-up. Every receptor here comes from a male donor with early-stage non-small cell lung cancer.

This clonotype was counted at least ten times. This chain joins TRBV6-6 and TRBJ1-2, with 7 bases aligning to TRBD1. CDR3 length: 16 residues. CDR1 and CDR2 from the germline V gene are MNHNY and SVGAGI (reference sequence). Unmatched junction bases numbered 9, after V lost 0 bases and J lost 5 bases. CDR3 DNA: TGTGCCAGCAGTTACTCGTTCGGTACAGGGGAGTATGGCTACACCTTC. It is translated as CASSYSFGTGEYGYTF.

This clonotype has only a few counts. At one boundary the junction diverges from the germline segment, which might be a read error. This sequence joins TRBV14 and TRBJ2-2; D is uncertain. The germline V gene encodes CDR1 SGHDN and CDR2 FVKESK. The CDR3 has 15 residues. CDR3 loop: CASSPRSTSTGELFF. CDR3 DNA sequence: TGTGCCAGTAGCCCCCGCAGCACATCGACCGGGGAGCTGTTTTTT.

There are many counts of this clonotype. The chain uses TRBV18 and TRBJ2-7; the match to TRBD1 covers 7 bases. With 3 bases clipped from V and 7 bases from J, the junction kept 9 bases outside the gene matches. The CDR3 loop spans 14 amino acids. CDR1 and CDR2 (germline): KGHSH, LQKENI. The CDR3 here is CASSPGQEVKEQYF. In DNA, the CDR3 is TGTGCCAGCTCACCCGGACAGGAGGTTAAAGAGCAGTACTTC.

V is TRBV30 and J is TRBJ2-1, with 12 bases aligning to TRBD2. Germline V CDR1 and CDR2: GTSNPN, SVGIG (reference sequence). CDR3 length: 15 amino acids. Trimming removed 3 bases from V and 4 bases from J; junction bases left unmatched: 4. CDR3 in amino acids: CAWSRGLAGYNEQFF. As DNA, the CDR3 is TGTGCCTGGAGCCGGGGACTAGCGGGTTACAATGAGCAGTTCTTC.

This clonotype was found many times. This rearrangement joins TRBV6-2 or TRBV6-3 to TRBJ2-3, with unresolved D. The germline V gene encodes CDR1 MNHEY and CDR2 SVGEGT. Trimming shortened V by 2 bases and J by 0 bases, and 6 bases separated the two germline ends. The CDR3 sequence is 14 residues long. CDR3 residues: CASSYGYSTDTQYF. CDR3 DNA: TGTGCCAGCAGTTACGGGTATAGCACAGATACGCAGTATTTT.

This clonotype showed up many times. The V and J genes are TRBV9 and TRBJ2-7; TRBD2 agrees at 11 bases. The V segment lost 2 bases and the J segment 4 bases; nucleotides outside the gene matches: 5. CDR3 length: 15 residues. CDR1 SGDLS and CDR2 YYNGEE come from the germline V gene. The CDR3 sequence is CASSVSGTSGYEQYF. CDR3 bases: TGTGCCAGCAGCGTTTCTGGGACTAGCGGATACGAGCAGTACTTC.

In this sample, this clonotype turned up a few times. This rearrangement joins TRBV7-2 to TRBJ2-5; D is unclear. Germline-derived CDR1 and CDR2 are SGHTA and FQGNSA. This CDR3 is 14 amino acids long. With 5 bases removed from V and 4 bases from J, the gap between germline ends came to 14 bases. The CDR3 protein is CASSRNQGRETQYF. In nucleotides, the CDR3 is TGTGCCAGCAGCCGTAACCAAGGGCGAGAGACCCAGTACTTC. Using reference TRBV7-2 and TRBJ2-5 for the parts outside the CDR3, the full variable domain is GAGVSQSPSNKVTEKGKDVELRCDPISGHTALYWYRQSLGQGLEFLIYFQGNSAPDKSGLPSDRFSAERTGGSVSTLTIQRTQQEDSAVYLCASSRNQGRETQYFGPGTRLLVL.

The CDR3 nucleotides read TGTGCCAGCAGCTCCAGACTAGCCAATGAGCAGTTCTTC. This codes for CASSSRLANEQFF. This chain uses TRBV7-2 with TRBJ2-1; 7 nucleotides agree with TRBD2. After removal of 4 bases from V and 6 bases from J, the junction contained 3 bases not matched to a gene. The CDR3 is 13 amino acids. The germline V gene encodes CDR1 SGHTA and CDR2 FQGNSA.

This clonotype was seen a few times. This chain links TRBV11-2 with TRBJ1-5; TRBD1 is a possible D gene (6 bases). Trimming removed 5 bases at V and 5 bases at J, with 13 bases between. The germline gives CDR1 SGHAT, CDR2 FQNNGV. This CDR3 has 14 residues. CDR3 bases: TGTGCCAGCAGCCAGGACAGCGCGCATCAGCCCCAGCATTTT. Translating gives CASSQDSAHQPQHF.

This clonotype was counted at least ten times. In nucleotides, the CDR3 is TGCGCCAGCAGCCAAGCCCTCCGCGATAGGGACTATGGCTACACCTTC. Translating it yields CASSQALRDRDYGYTF. The V and J genes are TRBV4-1 and TRBJ1-2; D remains unclear. V lost 1 base and J lost 3, with 15 bases in between. CDR3 length equals 16 residues. Germline-derived CDR1 and CDR2 are MGHRA and YSYEKL.

The CDR3 reads CASSFGGHDQETQYF. In DNA form, the CDR3 reads TGTGCCAGCAGCTTCGGAGGGCACGACCAAGAGACCCAGTACTTC. The chain couples TRBV7-6 to TRBJ2-5; the D gene is possibly TRBD2 (6 bases). This CDR3 contains 15 residues. Germline V lookup: CDR1 SGHVS, CDR2 FNYEAQ. Trimming removed 3 bases from V and 0 bases from J, with 11 bases in between.

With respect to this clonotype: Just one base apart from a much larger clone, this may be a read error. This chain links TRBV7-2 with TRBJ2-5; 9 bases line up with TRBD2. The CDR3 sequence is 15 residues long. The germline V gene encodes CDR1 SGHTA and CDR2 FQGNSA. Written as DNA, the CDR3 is TGTGTCAGCAGCTTCAGCGGGGGGACCCAAGAGACCCAGTACTTC. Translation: CVSSFSGGTQETQYF.

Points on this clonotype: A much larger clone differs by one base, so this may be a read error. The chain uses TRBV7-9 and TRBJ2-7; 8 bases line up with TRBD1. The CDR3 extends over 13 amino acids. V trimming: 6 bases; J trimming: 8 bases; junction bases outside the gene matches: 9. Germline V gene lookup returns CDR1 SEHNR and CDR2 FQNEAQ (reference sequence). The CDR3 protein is CASRRTGRHQQYF. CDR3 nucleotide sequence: TGTGCCAGCAGGAGGACAGGGAGGCACCAGCAGTACTTC.

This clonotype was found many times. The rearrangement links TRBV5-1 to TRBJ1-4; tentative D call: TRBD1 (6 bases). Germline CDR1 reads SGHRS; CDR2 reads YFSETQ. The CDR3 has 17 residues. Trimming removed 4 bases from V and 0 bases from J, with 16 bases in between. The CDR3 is CASSVGGQPATNEKLFF. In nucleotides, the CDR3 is TGCGCCAGCAGCGTCGGCGGACAGCCGGCAACTAATGAAAAACTGTTTTTT.

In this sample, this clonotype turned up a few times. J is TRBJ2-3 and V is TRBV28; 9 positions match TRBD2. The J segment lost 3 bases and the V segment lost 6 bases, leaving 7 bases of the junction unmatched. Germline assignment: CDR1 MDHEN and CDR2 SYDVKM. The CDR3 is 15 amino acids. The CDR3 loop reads CASRDSGGWTDTQYF. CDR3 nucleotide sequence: TGTGCCAGCAGAGATAGCGGGGGTTGGACAGATACGCAGTATTTT. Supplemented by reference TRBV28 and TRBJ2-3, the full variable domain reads DVKVTQSSRYLVKRTGEKVFLECVQDMDHENMFWYRQDPGLGLRLIYFSYDVKMKEKGDIPEGYSVSREKKERFSLILESASTNQTSMYLCASRDSGGWTDTQYFGPGTRLTVL.

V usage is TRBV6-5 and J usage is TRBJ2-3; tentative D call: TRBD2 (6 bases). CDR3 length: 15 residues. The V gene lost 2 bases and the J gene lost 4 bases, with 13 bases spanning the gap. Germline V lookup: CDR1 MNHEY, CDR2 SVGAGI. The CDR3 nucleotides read TGTGCCAGCAGTTACGGGCGCGGAGGGGCAGATACGCAGTATTTT. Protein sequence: CASSYGRGGADTQYF.

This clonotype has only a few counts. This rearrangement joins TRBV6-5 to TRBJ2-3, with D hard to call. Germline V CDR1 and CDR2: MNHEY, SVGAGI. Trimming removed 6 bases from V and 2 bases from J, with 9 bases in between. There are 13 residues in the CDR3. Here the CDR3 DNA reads TGTGCCAGCAGGCCCGATCTCACAGATACGCAGTATTTT. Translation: CASRPDLTDTQYF.

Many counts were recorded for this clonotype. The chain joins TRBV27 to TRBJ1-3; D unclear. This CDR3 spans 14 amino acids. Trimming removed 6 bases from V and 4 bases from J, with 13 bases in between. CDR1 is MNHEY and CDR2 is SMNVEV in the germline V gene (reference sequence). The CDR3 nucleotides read TGTGCCAGCAGAGAGCTGGCGCGAGGAAACACCATATATTTT. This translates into CASRELARGNTIYF.

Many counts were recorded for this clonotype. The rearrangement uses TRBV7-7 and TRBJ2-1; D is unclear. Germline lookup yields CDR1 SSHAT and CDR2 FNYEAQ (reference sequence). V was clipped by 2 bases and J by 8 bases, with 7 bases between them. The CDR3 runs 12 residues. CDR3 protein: CASSLNGDEQFF. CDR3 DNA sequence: TGTGCCAGCAGCTTAAATGGGGATGAGCAGTTCTTC.

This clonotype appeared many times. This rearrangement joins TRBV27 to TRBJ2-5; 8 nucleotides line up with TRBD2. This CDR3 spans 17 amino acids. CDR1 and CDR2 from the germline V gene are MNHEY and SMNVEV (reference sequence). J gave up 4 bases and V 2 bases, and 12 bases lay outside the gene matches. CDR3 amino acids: CASSLGRPNAGGETQYF. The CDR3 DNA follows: TGTGCCAGCAGTTTAGGCCGCCCGAATGCGGGGGGAGAGACCCAGTACTTC.

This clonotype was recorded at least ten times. The CDR3 protein is CASSVDGDTEAFF. CDR3 DNA: TGCGCCAGCAGCGTGGACGGAGACACTGAAGCTTTCTTT. This rearrangement joins TRBV5-1 to TRBJ1-1; D gene ambiguous. Germline CDR1 and CDR2: SGHRS and YFSETQ. The V and J ends lost 4 bases and 3 bases respectively, with 10 bases between them. This CDR3 spans 13 amino acids.

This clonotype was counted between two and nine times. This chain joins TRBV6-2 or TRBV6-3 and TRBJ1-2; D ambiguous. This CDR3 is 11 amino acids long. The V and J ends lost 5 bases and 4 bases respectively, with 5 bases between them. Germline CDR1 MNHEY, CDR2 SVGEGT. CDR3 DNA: TGTGCCAGCAGTCCCGGCTATGGCTACACCTTC. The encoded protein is CASSPGYGYTF.

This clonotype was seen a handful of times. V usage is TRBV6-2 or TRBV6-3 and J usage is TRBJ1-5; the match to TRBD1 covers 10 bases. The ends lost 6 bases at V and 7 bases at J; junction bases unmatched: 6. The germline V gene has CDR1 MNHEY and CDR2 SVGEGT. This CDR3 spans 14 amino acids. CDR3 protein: CASRPDRGRQPQHF. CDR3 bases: TGTGCCAGCAGACCGGACAGGGGGAGACAGCCCCAGCATTTT.

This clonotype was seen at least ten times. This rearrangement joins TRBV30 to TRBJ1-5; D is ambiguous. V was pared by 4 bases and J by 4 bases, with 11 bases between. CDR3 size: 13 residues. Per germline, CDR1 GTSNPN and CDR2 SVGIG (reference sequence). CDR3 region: CAWMPGPNQPQHF. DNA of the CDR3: TGTGCCTGGATGCCGGGCCCAAATCAGCCCCAGCATTTT.

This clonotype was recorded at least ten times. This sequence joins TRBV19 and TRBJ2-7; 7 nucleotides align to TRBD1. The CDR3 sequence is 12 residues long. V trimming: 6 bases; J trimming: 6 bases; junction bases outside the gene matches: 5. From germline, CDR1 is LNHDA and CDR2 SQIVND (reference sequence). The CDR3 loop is CASSPTGAEQYF. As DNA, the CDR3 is TGTGCCAGTAGCCCTACAGGGGCCGAGCAGTACTTC.

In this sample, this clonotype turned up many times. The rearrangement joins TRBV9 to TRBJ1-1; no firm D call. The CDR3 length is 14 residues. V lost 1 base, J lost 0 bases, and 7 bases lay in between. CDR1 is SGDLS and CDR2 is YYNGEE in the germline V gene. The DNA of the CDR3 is TGTGCCAGCAGCGTACGCGACATGAACACTGAAGCTTTCTTT. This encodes CASSVRDMNTEAFF.

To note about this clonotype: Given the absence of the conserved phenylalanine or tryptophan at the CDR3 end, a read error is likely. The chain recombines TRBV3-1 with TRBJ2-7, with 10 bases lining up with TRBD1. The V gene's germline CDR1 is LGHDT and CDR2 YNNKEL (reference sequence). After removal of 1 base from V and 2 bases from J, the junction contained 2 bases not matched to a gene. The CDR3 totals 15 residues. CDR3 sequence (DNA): TGTGCCAGCAGCCAAGCAGGGACAGGGGCCTACGAGCAGTACTAC. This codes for CASSQAGTGAYEQYY.

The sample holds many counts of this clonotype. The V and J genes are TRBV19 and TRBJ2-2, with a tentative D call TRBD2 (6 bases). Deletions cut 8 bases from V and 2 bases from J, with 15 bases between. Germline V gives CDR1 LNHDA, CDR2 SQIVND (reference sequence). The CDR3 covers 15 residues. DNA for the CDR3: TGTGCCAGTTTGTCGCGGGGAGATAACACCGGGGAGCTGTTTTTT. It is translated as CASLSRGDNTGELFF.

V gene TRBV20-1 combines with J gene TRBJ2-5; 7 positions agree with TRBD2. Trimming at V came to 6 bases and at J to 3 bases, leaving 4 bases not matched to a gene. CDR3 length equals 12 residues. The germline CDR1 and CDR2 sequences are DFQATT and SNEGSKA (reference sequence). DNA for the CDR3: TGCAGTGCGATTCTAGCGGAAGAGACCCAGTACTTC. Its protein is CSAILAEETQYF.